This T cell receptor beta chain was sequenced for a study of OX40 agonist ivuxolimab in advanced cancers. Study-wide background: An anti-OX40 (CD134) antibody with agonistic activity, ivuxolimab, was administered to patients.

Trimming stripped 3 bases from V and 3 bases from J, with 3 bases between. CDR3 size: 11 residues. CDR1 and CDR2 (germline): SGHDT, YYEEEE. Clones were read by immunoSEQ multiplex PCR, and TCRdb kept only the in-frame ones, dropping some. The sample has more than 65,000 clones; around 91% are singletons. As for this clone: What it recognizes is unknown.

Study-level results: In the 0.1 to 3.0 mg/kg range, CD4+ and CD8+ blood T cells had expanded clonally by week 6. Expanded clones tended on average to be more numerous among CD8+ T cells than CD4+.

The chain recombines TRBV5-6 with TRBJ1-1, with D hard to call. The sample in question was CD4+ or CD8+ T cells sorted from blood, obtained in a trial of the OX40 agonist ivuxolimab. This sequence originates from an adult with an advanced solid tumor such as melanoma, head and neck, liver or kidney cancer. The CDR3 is CASSYYTEAFF. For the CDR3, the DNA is TGTGCCAGCAGCTACTACACTGAAGCTTTCTTT. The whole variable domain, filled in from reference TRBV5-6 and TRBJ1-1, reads DAGVTQSPTHLIKTRGQQVTLRCSPKSGHDTVSWYQQALGQGPQFIFQYYEEEERQRGNFPDRFSGHQFPNYSSELNVNALLLGDSALYLCASSYYTEAFFGQGTRLTVV.